The rows below give T cell receptor beta chains drawn from one sample of a study of cytomegalovirus exposure and HLA in healthy donors. Profiling relied on immunoSEQ multiplex PCR, and the TCRdb table lists in-frame clones only, not all of them. In the table there are 150,000 to 200,000 clones, over 60% of which are singletons. Sequencing was carried out using PBMCs. These receptors were collected from a woman in her twenties or thirties in good health and CMV-seronegative. Each CDR3 is given with its conserved first and last residue. A D gene is named only where the DNA matches it firmly. A clone size is listed for some rows: how often the clone was seen (once, few, many), or a class if it is expanded.

>TRBJ2-3|.|once|TRBV7-2
CASSLGETDTQYF
TGTGCCAGCAGCTTAGGGGAGACAGATACGCAGTATTTT
>TRBJ1-5|.|.|TRBV19
CASTPNNGGVQPQHF
TGTGCCAGTACCCCAAATAACGGAGGGGTCCAGCCCCAGCATTTT
>TRBJ2-7|TRBD2|.|TRBV28
CASTPTSGSYEQYF
TGTGCCAGCACTCCGACTAGCGGCTCCTACGAGCAGTACTTC
>TRBJ1-1|.|.|TRBV6-1
CASRSTENTEAFF
TGTGCCAGCAGATCTACTGAGAACACTGAAGCTTTCTTT
>TRBJ1-1|.|.|TRBV29-1
CSAAKTEAFF
TGCAGCGCAGCGAAGACTGAAGCTTTCTTT
>TRBJ2-1|TRBD2|few|TRBV4-3
CASSQDRAGGVNEQFF
TGCGCCAGCAGCCAAGATAGGGCGGGAGGTGTAAATGAGCAGTTCTTC
>TRBJ1-5|.|.|TRBV30
CAWSVRSAEGNQPQHF
TGTGCCTGGAGTGTAAGGTCGGCGGAAGGCAATCAGCCCCAGCATTTT
>TRBJ2-7|.|.|TRBV7-2
CASSPPPGTGYEQYF
TGTGCCAGCAGCCCTCCCCCGGGAACGGGGTACGAGCAGTACTTC
>TRBJ2-7|TRBD1|.|TRBV27
CASSRTGTGGSYEQYF
TGTGCCAGCAGCCGAACCGGGACAGGGGGGTCCTACGAGCAGTACTTC
>TRBJ1-5|TRBD1|.|TRBV7-6
CASSLDYGTGSYSNQPQHF
TGTGCCAGCAGCTTAGACTACGGGACAGGGTCGTATAGCAATCAGCCCCAGCATTTT
>TRBJ2-1|.|few|TRBV10-3
CAIRSSDEQFF
TGTGCCATCAGATCAAGCGATGAGCAGTTCTTC
>TRBJ1-3|.|.|TRBV6-6
CASSYGSNSGNTIYF
TGTGCCAGCAGTTACGGCAGTAACTCTGGAAACACCATATATTTT
>TRBJ1-4|.|.|TRBV7-9
CASGAVGSGEKLFF
TGTGCCAGCGGTGCTGTGGGTTCGGGTGAAAAACTGTTTTTT
>TRBJ1-1|.|.|TRBV12-5
CASGLAIQGNTEAFF
TGTGCTAGTGGTTTGGCGATACAGGGAAACACTGAAGCTTTCTTT
>TRBJ1-6|TRBD1|.|TRBV5-6
CASSLGRGHYNSPLHF
TGTGCCAGCAGCTTGGGGAGGGGGCATTATAATTCACCCCTCCACTTT
>TRBJ2-2|.|once|TRBV9
CASSSRISRGAGELFF
TGTGCCAGCAGCTCACGTATTTCAAGGGGCGCCGGGGAGCTGTTTTTT
>TRBJ2-7|TRBD2|.|TRBV5-1
CASSQAGGPQEQYF
TGCGCCAGCAGCCAAGCGGGAGGGCCGCAAGAGCAGTACTTC
>TRBJ2-1|.|.|TRBV5-5
CASSLVSPNNEQFF
TGTGCCAGCAGCTTGGTATCCCCTAACAATGAGCAGTTCTTC
>TRBJ2-7|TRBD1|.|TRBV6-1
CASSLTGTVYEQYF
TGTGCCAGCAGTCTAACCGGGACAGTCTACGAGCAGTACTTC
>TRBJ2-3|TRBD2|.|TRBV19
CASTFQGTSGATDTQYF
TGTGCCAGTACCTTCCAAGGGACTAGCGGGGCCACAGATACGCAGTATTTT
>TRBJ2-7|TRBD2|.|TRBV7-7
CASSPWTSGGAYEQYF
TGTGCTAGCAGCCCGTGGACTAGCGGGGGGGCCTACGAGCAGTACTTC
>TRBJ2-7|TRBD2|.|TRBV28
CASRGLADSYEQYF
TGTGCCAGCAGAGGACTAGCGGACTCCTACGAGCAGTACTTC